This is a list of T cell receptor beta chains from one sample in a study of human T cells and chemical hapten exposure. TCRdb fed the RACE reads into MiXCR, producing one record per CDR3 protein. The top ten clones hold roughly 12% of a sample with about 34,000 distinct CDR3 sequences, around 5.5% of them seen once. Sequenced material: whole blood. All receptors derive from a human donor in good health. Some clones in this sample may be carry-over from other donors' samples. The CDR3 runs from the conserved cysteine through the conserved F or W. Each record gives: J gene, clone size, D gene, V gene, CDR3 protein, CDR3 DNA. The D gene is left open where the match is weak. Some rows have no size entry. The others give once, few or many, or a class for an expanded clone.

J gene: TRBJ2-6; clone size: many; D gene: TRBD2; V gene: TRBV4-3; CDR3 protein: CASSQDIGGVTGANVLTF; CDR3 DNA: TGCGCCAGCAGCCAAGATATCGGGGGGGTCACTGGGGCCAACGTCCTGACTTTC
J gene: TRBJ1-2; clone size: few; D gene: TRBD1; V gene: TRBV29-1; CDR3 protein: CSAGDSNYGYTF; CDR3 DNA: TGCAGCGCCGGGGACAGTAACTATGGCTACACCTTC
J gene: TRBJ1-2; clone size: many; D gene: -; V gene: TRBV6-1; CDR3 protein: CASSEAGSWGAYTF; CDR3 DNA: TGTGCCAGCAGTGAAGCGGGCAGTTGGGGAGCCTACACCTTC
J gene: TRBJ1-6; clone size: many; D gene: -; V gene: TRBV7-8; CDR3 protein: CASTYTRSSYNSPLHF; CDR3 DNA: TGTGCCAGCACCTATACGAGGAGCTCCTATAATTCACCCCTCCACTTT
J gene: TRBJ1-1; clone size: many; D gene: -; V gene: TRBV6-2/TRBV6-3; CDR3 protein: CASTGMRDTEAFF; CDR3 DNA: TGTGCCAGCACTGGTATGCGGGACACTGAAGCTTTCTTT
J gene: TRBJ1-4; clone size: many; D gene: -; V gene: TRBV4-3; CDR3 protein: CASSQDRGVWGWNEKLFF; CDR3 DNA: TGCGCCAGCAGCCAAGATAGGGGGGTATGGGGATGGAATGAAAAACTGTTTTTT
J gene: TRBJ2-1; clone size: -; D gene: TRBD2; V gene: TRBV2; CDR3 protein: CASSATSGDGENEQFF; CDR3 DNA: TGTGCCAGCAGCGCGACTAGCGGGGACGGGGAAAATGAGCAGTTCTTC
J gene: TRBJ2-1; clone size: -; D gene: TRBD2; V gene: TRBV2; CDR3 protein: CASRKLAGVSNEQFF; CDR3 DNA: TGTGCCAGCAGAAAACTAGCGGGAGTAAGTAATGAGCAGTTCTTC
J gene: TRBJ2-3; clone size: few; D gene: TRBD2; V gene: TRBV5-1; CDR3 protein: CASSWGLAVTDTQYF; CDR3 DNA: TGCGCCAGCAGCTGGGGACTAGCGGTCACAGATACGCAGTATTTT
J gene: TRBJ1-1; clone size: once; D gene: -; V gene: TRBV5-1; CDR3 protein: CASSLAWGNAEAFF; CDR3 DNA: TGCGCCAGCAGCTTGGCCTGGGGTAACGCTGAAGCTTTCTTT
J gene: TRBJ1-1; clone size: -; D gene: -; V gene: TRBV2; CDR3 protein: CASSVQPGVNTEAFF; CDR3 DNA: TGTGCCAGCAGTGTTCAGCCAGGGGTGAACACTGAAGCTTTCTTT
J gene: TRBJ2-3; clone size: -; D gene: TRBD2; V gene: TRBV5-1; CDR3 protein: CASSFTSGSRDTQYF; CDR3 DNA: TGCGCCAGCAGCTTTACTAGCGGGAGTCGAGATACGCAGTATTTT
J gene: TRBJ2-7; clone size: -; D gene: -; V gene: TRBV25-1; CDR3 protein: CASSDEHRDASYEQYF; CDR3 DNA: TGTGCCAGCAGTGATGAGCACCGGGACGCATCCTACGAGCAGTACTTC
J gene: TRBJ2-1; clone size: few; D gene: -; V gene: TRBV4-1; CDR3 protein: CASSQARPTSEQFF; CDR3 DNA: TGCGCCAGCAGCCAAGCCCGCCCTACTAGCGAGCAGTTCTTC
J gene: TRBJ2-6; clone size: many; D gene: -; V gene: TRBV11-2; CDR3 protein: CASSLDGRSGANVLTF; CDR3 DNA: TGTGCCAGCAGCTTAGATGGCAGGTCTGGGGCCAACGTCCTGACTTTC
J gene: TRBJ1-2; clone size: few; D gene: -; V gene: TRBV18; CDR3 protein: CASSPPDRPYGYTF; CDR3 DNA: TGTGCCAGCTCACCACCAGACAGGCCCTATGGCTACACCTTC
J gene: TRBJ1-2; clone size: few; D gene: -; V gene: TRBV11-2; CDR3 protein: CASSPKGEGYGYTF; CDR3 DNA: TGTGCCAGCAGCCCCAAGGGGGAGGGCTATGGCTACACCTTC
J gene: TRBJ2-7; clone size: many; D gene: -; V gene: TRBV3-1; CDR3 protein: CASSQDGASGEQYF; CDR3 DNA: TGTGCCAGCAGCCAAGATGGGGCCTCGGGGGAGCAGTACTTC
J gene: TRBJ2-7; clone size: many; D gene: TRBD1; V gene: TRBV27; CDR3 protein: CASSNDRGAEQYF; CDR3 DNA: TGTGCCAGCAGTAACGACAGGGGGGCCGAGCAGTACTTC
J gene: TRBJ2-4; clone size: many; D gene: -; V gene: TRBV20-1; CDR3 protein: CSAQNGDRDIQYF; CDR3 DNA: TGCAGTGCTCAAAACGGGGACCGGGACATTCAGTACTTC
J gene: TRBJ2-3; clone size: many; D gene: TRBD2; V gene: TRBV20-1; CDR3 protein: CSAPLAGGGDTQYF; CDR3 DNA: TGCAGTGCCCCGCTAGCGGGGGGAGGAGATACGCAGTATTTT
J gene: TRBJ2-2; clone size: many; D gene: -; V gene: TRBV29-1; CDR3 protein: CSVQREAGELFF; CDR3 DNA: TGCAGCGTCCAGAGGGAGGCCGGGGAGCTGTTTTTT
J gene: TRBJ2-7; clone size: few; D gene: TRBD1; V gene: TRBV6-1; CDR3 protein: CASSFRGKQYF; CDR3 DNA: TGTGCCAGCAGTTTCAGGGGGAAGCAGTACTTC
J gene: TRBJ2-2; clone size: -; D gene: -; V gene: TRBV29-1; CDR3 protein: CSVARGNGEELSF; CDR3 DNA: -
J gene: TRBJ2-7; clone size: few; D gene: -; V gene: TRBV7-6; CDR3 protein: CASSWDNSYEQYF; CDR3 DNA: TGTGCCAGCAGCTGGGACAACTCCTACGAGCAGTACTTC
J gene: TRBJ2-7; clone size: -; D gene: TRBD2; V gene: TRBV6-5; CDR3 protein: CASSYGGSGGEQYF; CDR3 DNA: TGTGCCAGCAGTTATGGCGGGTCGGGAGGGGAGCAGTACTTC
J gene: TRBJ2-1; clone size: many; D gene: -; V gene: TRBV20-1; CDR3 protein: CSAIPGLGYNEQFF; CDR3 DNA: TGCAGTGCTATACCGGGACTTGGATACAATGAGCAGTTCTTC
J gene: TRBJ2-1; clone size: many; D gene: -; V gene: TRBV5-1; CDR3 protein: CASSLEGANEQFF; CDR3 DNA: TGCGCCAGCAGCTTGGAAGGGGCGAATGAGCAGTTCTTC
J gene: TRBJ1-5; clone size: few; D gene: TRBD1; V gene: TRBV12-3/TRBV12-4; CDR3 protein: CASRGQGSQPQHF; CDR3 DNA: TGTGCCAGCAGGGGACAGGGCAGTCAGCCCCAGCATTTT
J gene: TRBJ1-6; clone size: -; D gene: -; V gene: TRBV6-2/TRBV6-3; CDR3 protein: CASSYLNNSPLHF; CDR3 DNA: TGTGCCAGCAGTTACCTGAACAATTCACCCCTCCACTTT
J gene: TRBJ2-1; clone size: many; D gene: TRBD2; V gene: TRBV28; CDR3 protein: CASSLLAGGTWSREQFF; CDR3 DNA: TGTGCCAGCAGTTTATTGGCGGGAGGAACCTGGTCGCGGGAGCAGTTCTTC
J gene: TRBJ2-3; clone size: many; D gene: -; V gene: TRBV7-2; CDR3 protein: CASSPQGRGQYF; CDR3 DNA: TGTGCCAGCAGCCCCCAGGGTCGAGGGCAGTATTTT
J gene: TRBJ1-1; clone size: many; D gene: -; V gene: TRBV20-1; CDR3 protein: CSARAPSDGGAEAFF; CDR3 DNA: TGCAGTGCTAGAGCCCCCTCGGACGGTGGGGCTGAAGCTTTCTTT
J gene: TRBJ1-4; clone size: -; D gene: TRBD1; V gene: TRBV7-9; CDR3 protein: CASKTGDGRTNEKLFF; CDR3 DNA: TGTGCCAGCAAAACAGGGGACGGAAGAACTAATGAAAAACTGTTTTTT
J gene: TRBJ2-3; clone size: -; D gene: -; V gene: TRBV7-2; CDR3 protein: CASSLEFSTDTQYF; CDR3 DNA: TGTGCCAGCAGCTTAGAATTTAGCACAGATACGCAGTATTTT
J gene: TRBJ1-2; clone size: few; D gene: -; V gene: TRBV19; CDR3 protein: CASSIRQGAYTF; CDR3 DNA: TGTGCCAGTAGTATTCGGCAGGGTGCCTACACCTTC
J gene: TRBJ2-1; clone size: many; D gene: -; V gene: TRBV12-3/TRBV12-4; CDR3 protein: CASSSWDRHNEQFF; CDR3 DNA: TGTGCCAGCAGTTCATGGGACCGACACAATGAGCAGTTCTTC
J gene: TRBJ1-2; clone size: -; D gene: -; V gene: TRBV18; CDR3 protein: CASSLPDRPYGYTF; CDR3 DNA: TGTGCCAGCTCACTACCAGACAGGCCCTATGGCTACACCTTC
J gene: TRBJ1-2; clone size: few; D gene: TRBD1; V gene: TRBV24-1; CDR3 protein: CATRGQAPDEDGYTF; CDR3 DNA: TGTGCCACCAGAGGACAGGCTCCCGACGAGGATGGCTACACCTTC
J gene: TRBJ2-5; clone size: many; D gene: -; V gene: TRBV21-1; CDR3 protein: CASSNKETQYF; CDR3 DNA: TGTGCCAGCAGCAATAAAGAGACCCAGTACTTC